This note documents a single TCR beta chain sequence. What it binds is unknown. Pooling of second doses given at about 4 or about 12 weeks was done. TCRdb keeps only in-frame clones here, not all; method: immunoSEQ multiplex PCR. The sample records 150,000 to 200,000 clones, more than 85% being singletons. This sample is part of a study of T cell responses to AZD1222 COVID-19 vaccine. CDR1 and CDR2 from the germline V gene are GTSNPN and SVGIG (reference sequence). The ends lost 4 bases at V and 6 bases at J; junction bases unmatched: 14. This CDR3 is 16 amino acids long. Regarding the study as a whole: The number of AZD1222 recipients seropositive at baseline was only six.

The receptor was derived from an adult who received the AZD1222 COVID-19 vaccine. Sequencing used peripheral blood, obtained 28 days after the second AZD1222 dose. The J gene is TRBJ1-2, the V gene TRBV30, with 10 bases that match TRBD1. The CDR3 region has the DNA TGTGCCTGGACCCAGACAGGGGGCTTTTACGGGGATGGCTACACCTTC. Encoded protein: CAWTQTGGFYGDGYTF.